This TCR beta chain was recovered during a study of cytomegalovirus exposure and HLA in healthy donors. About the study: Among the roughly 400 genotyped donors, 81% were placed in the Caucasian-associated ancestry cluster. General study results and limits: A later analysis linked a missense DCLRE1C variant to TCR beta V- and J-gene trimming. According to the study, about 180 TCR beta chains were cytomegalovirus-associated. TRBV6-2, TRBV6-3 and some other V segments were excluded as indistinguishable.

Notes on this clone: As yet, its antigen is unknown.

The PCR ran on 60 Vbeta and 13 Jbeta primers. Measured with immunoSEQ multiplex PCR; TCRdb has only the in-frame clones, and not every one. Of roughly 160,000 clones listed, about four fifths are singletons. V shed 5 bases and J shed 3 bases, with 10 bases lying between them. This CDR3 is 13 amino acids long. In germline, CDR1 is SGHVS, CDR2 FNYEAQ. The chain employs TRBV7-6 and TRBJ1-1; TRBD1 might be the D (5 bases). Source material: PBMCs. The clonotype was recovered from a boy younger than 10 in good health and CMV-seronegative. The CDR3 bases are TGTGCCAGCAGCGCAGACAGTGACACTGAAGCTTTCTTT. It is translated as CASSADSDTEAFF.